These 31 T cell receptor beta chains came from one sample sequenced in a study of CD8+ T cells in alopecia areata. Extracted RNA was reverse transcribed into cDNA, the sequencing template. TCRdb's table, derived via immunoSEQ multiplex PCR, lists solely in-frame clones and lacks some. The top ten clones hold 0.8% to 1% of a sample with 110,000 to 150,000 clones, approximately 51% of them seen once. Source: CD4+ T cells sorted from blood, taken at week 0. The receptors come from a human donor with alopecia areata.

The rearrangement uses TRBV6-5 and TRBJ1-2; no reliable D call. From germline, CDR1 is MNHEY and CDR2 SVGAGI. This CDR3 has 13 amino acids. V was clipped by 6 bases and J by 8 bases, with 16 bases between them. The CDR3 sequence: CASRVGLGGGYTF. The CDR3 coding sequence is TGTGCCAGCAGGGTTGGATTGGGCGGCGGCTACACCTTC.

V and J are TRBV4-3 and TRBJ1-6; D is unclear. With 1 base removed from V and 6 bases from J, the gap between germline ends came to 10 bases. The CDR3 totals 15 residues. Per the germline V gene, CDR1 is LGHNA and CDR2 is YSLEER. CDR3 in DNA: TGCGCCAGCAGCCAAGTGCGAGGACCTAATTCACCCCTCCACTTT. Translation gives CASSQVRGPNSPLHF.

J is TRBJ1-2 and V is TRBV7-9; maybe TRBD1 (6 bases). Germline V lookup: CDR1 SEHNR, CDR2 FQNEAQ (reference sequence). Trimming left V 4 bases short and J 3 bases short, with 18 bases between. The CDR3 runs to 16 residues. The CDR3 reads CASSSLHTGSDYGYTF. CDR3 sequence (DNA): TGTGCCAGCAGCTCTCTTCATACAGGGAGTGACTATGGCTACACCTTC.

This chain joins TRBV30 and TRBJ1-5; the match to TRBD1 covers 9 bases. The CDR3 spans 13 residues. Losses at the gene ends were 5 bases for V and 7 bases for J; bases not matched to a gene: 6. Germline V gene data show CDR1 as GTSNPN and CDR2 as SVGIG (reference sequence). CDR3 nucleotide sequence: TGTGCCTGGGAAACAGGGGGCAGGCAGCCCCAGCATTTT. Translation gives CAWETGGRQPQHF.

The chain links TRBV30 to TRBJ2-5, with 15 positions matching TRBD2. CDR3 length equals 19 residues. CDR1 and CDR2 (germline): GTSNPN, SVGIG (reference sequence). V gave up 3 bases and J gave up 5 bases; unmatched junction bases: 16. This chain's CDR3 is CAWSRHSGLAGGGSETQYF. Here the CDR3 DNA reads TGTGCCTGGAGCCGTCATTCGGGACTAGCGGGAGGAGGTTCGGAGACCCAGTACTTC.

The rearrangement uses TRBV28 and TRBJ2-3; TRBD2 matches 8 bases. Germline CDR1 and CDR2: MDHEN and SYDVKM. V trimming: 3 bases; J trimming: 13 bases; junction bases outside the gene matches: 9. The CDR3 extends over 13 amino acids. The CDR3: CASSFRSGGREYF. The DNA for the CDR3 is TGTGCCAGCAGTTTTAGGTCGGGAGGGCGGGAGTATTTT.

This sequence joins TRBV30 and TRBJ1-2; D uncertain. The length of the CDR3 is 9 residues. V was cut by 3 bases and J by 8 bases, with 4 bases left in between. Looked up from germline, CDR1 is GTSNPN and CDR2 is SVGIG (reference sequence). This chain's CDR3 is CAWRDGYTF. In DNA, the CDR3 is TGTGCCTGGAGGGACGGCTACACCTTC.

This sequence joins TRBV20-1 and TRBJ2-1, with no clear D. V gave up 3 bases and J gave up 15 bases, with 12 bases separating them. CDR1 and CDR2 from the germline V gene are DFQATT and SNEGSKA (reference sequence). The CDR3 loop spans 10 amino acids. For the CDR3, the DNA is TGCAGTGCTAGTCCTAGGCAAACGTTCTTC. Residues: CSASPRQTFF.

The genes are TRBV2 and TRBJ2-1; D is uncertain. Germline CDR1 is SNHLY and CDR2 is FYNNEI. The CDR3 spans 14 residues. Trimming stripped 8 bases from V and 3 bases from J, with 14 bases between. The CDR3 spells CASAPSSGYNEQFF. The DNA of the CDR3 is TGTGCCAGCGCCCCCAGCTCGGGCTACAATGAGCAGTTCTTC.

Here the CDR3 DNA reads TGTGCCAGCAGCCCTCTCCCCTATGGCTACACCTTC. Protein sequence: CASSPLPYGYTF. V usage is TRBV9 and J usage is TRBJ1-2; D ambiguous. The CDR3 is 12 residues long. The germline CDR1 and CDR2 sequences are SGDLS and YYNGEE. Between the trimmed V and J ends, which lost 4 bases and 4 bases, there was a span of 8 bases.

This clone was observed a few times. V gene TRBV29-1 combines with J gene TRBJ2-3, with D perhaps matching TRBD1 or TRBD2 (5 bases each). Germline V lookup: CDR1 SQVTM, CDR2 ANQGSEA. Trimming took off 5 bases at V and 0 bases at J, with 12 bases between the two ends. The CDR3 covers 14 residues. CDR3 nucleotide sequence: TGCAGCGTTAGGGACGGCGCTAGCACAGATACGCAGTATTTT. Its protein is CSVRDGASTDTQYF.

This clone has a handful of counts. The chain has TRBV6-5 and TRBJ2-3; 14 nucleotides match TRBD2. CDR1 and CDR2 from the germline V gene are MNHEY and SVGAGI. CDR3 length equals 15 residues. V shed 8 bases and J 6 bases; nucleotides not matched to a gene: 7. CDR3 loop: CASGEGLAGVDTQYF. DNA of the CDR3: TGTGCCAGCGGAGAGGGACTAGCGGGAGTGGATACGCAGTATTTT.

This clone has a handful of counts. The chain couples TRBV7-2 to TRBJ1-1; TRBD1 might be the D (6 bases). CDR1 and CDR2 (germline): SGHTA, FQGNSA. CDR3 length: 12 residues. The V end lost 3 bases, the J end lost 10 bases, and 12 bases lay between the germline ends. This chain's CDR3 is CASSFYREGAFF. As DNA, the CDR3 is TGTGCCAGCAGCTTTTACAGGGAAGGAGCTTTCTTT.

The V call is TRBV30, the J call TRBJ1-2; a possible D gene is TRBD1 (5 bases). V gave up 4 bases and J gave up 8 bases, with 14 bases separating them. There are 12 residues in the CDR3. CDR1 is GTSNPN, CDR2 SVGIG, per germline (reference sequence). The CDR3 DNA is TGTGCCTGGATTCAGTCTTGGGGGGGCTACACCTTC. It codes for CAWIQSWGGYTF.

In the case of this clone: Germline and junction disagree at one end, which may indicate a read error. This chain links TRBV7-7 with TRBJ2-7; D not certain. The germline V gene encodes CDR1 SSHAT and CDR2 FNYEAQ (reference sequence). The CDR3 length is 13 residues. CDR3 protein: CASSFERGHEQYF. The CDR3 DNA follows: TGTGCTAGCAGCTTTGAGAGAGGCCACGAGCAGTACTTC. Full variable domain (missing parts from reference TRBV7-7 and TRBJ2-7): GAGVSQSPRYKVTKRGQDVTLRCDPISSHATLYWYQQALGQGPEFLTYFNYEAQPDKSGLPSDRFSAERPEGSISTLTIQRTEQRDSAMYRCASSFERGHEQYFGPGTRLTVT.

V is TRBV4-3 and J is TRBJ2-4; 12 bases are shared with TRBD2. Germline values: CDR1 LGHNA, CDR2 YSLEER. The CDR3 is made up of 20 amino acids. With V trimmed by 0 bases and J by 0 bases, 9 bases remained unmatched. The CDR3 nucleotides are TGCGCCAGCAGCCAAGATTTAACTAGCGGGGGGAGCCTAGCCAAAAACATTCAGTACTTC. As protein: CASSQDLTSGGSLAKNIQYF.

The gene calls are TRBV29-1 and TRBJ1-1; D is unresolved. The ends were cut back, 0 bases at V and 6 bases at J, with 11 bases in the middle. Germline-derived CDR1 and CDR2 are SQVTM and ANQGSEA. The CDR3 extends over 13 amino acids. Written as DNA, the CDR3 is TGCAGCGTTGAAGAAAGGTTTGGGGCTGAAGCTTTCTTT. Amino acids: CSVEERFGAEAFF.

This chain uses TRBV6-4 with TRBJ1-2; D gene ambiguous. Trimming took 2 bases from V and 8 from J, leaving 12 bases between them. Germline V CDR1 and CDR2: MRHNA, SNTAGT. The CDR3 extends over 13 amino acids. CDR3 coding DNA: TGTGCCAGCAGTGACATACCCGGGTTAGGCTACACCTTC. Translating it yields CASSDIPGLGYTF.

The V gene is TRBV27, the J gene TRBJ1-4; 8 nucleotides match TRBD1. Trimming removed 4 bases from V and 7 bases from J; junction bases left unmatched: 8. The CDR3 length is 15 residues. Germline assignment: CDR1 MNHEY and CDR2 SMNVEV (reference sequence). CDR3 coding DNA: TGTGCCAGCAGTTCAGCGGACAGGGCCGGTGAAAAACTGTTTTTT. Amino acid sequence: CASSSADRAGEKLFF.

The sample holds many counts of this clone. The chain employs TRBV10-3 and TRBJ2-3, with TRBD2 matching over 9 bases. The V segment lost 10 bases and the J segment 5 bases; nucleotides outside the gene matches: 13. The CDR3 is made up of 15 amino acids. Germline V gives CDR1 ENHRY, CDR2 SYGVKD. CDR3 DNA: TGTGCCACAACGGGGGAAGCGGGAGGTCGAGATACGCAGTATTTT. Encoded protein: CATTGEAGGRDTQYF.

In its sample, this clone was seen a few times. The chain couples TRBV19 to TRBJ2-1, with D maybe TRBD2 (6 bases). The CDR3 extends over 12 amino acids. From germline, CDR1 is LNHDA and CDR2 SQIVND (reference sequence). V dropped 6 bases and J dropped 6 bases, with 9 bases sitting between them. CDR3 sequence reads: CASRGGLNEQFF. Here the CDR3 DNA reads TGTGCCAGTAGGGGGGGACTCAATGAGCAGTTCTTC.

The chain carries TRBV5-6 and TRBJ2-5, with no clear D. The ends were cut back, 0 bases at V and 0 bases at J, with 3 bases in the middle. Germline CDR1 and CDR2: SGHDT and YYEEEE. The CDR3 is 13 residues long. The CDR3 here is CASSLVDQETQYF. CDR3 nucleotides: TGTGCCAGCAGCTTGGTGGACCAAGAGACCCAGTACTTC.

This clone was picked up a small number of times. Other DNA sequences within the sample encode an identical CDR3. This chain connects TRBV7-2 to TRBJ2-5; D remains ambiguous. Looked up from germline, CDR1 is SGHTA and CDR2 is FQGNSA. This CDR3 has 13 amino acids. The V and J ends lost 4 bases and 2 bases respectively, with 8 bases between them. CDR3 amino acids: CASSSRVQETQYF. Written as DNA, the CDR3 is TGTGCCAGCAGCTCCCGGGTTCAAGAGACCCAGTACTTC.

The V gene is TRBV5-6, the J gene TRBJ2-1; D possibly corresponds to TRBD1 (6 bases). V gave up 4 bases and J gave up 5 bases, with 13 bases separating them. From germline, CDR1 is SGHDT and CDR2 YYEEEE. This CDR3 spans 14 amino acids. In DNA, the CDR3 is TGTGCCAGCAGCGATTCGGCAGGGGACAATGAGCAGTTCTTC. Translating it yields CASSDSAGDNEQFF.

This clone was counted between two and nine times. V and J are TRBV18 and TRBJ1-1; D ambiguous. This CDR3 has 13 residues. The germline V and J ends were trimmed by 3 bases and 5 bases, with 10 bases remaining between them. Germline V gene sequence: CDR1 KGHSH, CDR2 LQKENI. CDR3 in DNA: TGTGCCAGCTCACCTTTCGGGGAAACTGAAGCTTTCTTT. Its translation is CASSPFGETEAFF.

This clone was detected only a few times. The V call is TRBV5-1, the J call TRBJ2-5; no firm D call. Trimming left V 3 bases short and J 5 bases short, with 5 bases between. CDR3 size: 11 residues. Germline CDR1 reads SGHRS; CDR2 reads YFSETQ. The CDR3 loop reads CASSSAETQYF. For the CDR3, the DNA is TGCGCCAGCAGCTCCGCGGAGACCCAGTACTTC. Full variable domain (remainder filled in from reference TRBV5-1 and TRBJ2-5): KAGVTQTPRYLIKTRGQQVTLSCSPISGHRSVSWYQQTPGQGLQFLFEYFSETQRNKGNFPGRFSGRQFSNSRSEMNVSTLELGDSALYLCASSSAETQYFGPGTRLLVL.

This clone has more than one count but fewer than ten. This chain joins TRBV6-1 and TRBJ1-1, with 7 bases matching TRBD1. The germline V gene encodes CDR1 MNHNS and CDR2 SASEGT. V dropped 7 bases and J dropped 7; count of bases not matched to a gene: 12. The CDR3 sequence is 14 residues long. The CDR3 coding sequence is TGTGCCAGCATTACGACAGGGCGAAATAGTGAAGCTTTCTTT. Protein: CASITTGRNSEAFF.

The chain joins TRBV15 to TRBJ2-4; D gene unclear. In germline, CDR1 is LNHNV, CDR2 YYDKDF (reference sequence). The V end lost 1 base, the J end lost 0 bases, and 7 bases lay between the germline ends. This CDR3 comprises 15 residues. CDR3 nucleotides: TGTGCCACCAGCAGAGTCCCGGGAGCCAAAAACATTCAGTACTTC. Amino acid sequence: CATSRVPGAKNIQYF.

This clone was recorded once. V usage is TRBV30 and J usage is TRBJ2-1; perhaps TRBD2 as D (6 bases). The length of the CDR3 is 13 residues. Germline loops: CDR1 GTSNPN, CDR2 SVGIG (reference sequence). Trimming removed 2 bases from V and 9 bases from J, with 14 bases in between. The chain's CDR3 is CAWSPSENREQFF. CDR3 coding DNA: TGTGCCTGGAGTCCTAGCGAGAATCGTGAGCAGTTCTTC.

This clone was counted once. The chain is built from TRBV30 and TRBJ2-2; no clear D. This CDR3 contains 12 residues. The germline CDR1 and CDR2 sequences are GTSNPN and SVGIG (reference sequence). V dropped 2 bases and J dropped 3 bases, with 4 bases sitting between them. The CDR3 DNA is TGTGCCTGGAGTTCATACACCGGGGAGCTGTTTTTT. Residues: CAWSSYTGELFF.

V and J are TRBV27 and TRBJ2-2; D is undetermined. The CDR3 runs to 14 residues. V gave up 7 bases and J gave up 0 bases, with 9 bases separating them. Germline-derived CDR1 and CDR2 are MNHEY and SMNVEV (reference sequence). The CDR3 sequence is CASNGYTNTGELFF. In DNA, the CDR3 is TGTGCCAGCAATGGGTACACGAACACCGGGGAGCTGTTTTTT.